This T cell receptor (beta chain) derives from a study of CD8+ T cells in alopecia areata. Investigators isolated RNA and reverse transcribed it into cDNA to act as the sequencing template. Libraries were prepared by immunoSEQ multiplex PCR; TCRdb keeps only in-frame clonotypes and omits some of them. This sample has 150,000 to 200,000 clones, with about 54% found just once. As concerns this clone: Other nucleotide sequences in the sample specify the same CDR3.

The sequencing sample was made of CD4+ T cells sorted from blood. This sequence was found in a human donor in good health.

This CDR3 is CSVRDRGYEQYF. The CDR3 bases are TGCAGCGTCCGGGACAGGGGTTACGAGCAGTACTTC. The J gene is TRBJ2-7, the V gene TRBV29-1, with 10 bases matching TRBD1. This CDR3 is built from 12 residues. J was trimmed by 4 bases and V by 6 bases; bases with no gene match: 3. CDR1 and CDR2 from the germline V gene are SQVTM and ANQGSEA.